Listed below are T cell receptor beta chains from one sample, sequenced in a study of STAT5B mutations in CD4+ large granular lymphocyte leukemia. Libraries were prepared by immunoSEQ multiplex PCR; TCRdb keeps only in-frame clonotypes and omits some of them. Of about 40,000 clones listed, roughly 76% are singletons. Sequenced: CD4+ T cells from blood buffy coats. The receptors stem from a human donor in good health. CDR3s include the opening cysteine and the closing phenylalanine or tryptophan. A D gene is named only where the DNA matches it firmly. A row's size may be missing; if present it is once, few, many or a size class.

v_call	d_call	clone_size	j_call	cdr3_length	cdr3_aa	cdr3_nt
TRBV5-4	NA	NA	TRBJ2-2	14	CASSLDRNTGELFF	TGTGCCAGCAGCTTGGATCGGAACACCGGGGAGCTGTTTTTT
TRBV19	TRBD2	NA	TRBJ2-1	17	CASTTPLTSGKRGEQFF	TGTGCCAGTACCACCCCCCTGACTAGCGGGAAAAGAGGCGAGCAGTTCTTC
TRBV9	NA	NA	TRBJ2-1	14	CASSVRADYNEQFF	TGTGCCAGCAGCGTACGCGCGGACTACAATGAGCAGTTCTTC
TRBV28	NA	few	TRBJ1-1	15	CASSFLDGVNTEAFF	TGTGCCAGCAGTTTCTTGGACGGGGTGAACACTGAAGCTTTCTTT
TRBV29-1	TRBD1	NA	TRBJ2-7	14	CSVEMTGSRNEQYF	TGCAGCGTAGAAATGACAGGGTCGAGGAACGAGCAGTACTTC
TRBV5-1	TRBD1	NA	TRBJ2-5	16	CASSGRTGALQETQYF	TGCGCCAGCAGCGGGAGAACAGGGGCCCTCCAAGAGACCCAGTACTTC
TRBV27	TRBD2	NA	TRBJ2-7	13	CASTSGGYHEQYF	TGTGCCAGCACCTCCGGGGGGTACCACGAGCAGTACTTC
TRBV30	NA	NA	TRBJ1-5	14	CAWSPFDGPGPQHF	TGTGCCTGGAGTCCCTTCGACGGACCTGGGCCCCAGCATTTT
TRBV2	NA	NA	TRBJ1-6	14	CASSEGPYNSPLHF	TGTGCCAGCAGTGAGGGGCCGTATAATTCACCCCTCCACTTT
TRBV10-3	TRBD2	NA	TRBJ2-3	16	CAISIGTSGTTDTQYF	TGTGCCATCAGTATCGGGACTAGCGGAACCACAGATACGCAGTATTTT
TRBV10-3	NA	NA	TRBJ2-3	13	CAISGQGTDTQYF	TGTGCCATCAGTGGACAGGGCACAGATACGCAGTATTTT
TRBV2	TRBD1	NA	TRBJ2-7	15	CASSGETGGTYEQYF	TGTGCCAGCAGCGGTGAAACAGGGGGGACCTACGAGCAGTACTTC
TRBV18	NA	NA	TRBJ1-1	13	CASSGAGNTEAFF	TGTGCCAGCTCCGGGGCAGGGAACACTGAAGCTTTCTTT
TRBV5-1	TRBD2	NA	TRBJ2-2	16	CASSPPGTSSAGELFF	TGCGCCAGCAGCCCACCCGGGACTAGCAGCGCCGGGGAGCTGTTTTTT
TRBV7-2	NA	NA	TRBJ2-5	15	CASSLGAAFEETQYF	TGTGCCAGCAGCCTCGGGGCGGCGTTCGAAGAGACCCAGTACTTC
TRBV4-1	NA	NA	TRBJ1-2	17	CASSQDEQGARLYGYTF	TGCGCCAGCAGCCAAGATGAGCAGGGAGCGAGGCTCTATGGCTACACCTTC
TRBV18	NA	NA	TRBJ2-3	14	CASSPGLGGDTQYF	TGTGCCAGCTCACCCGGACTAGGGGGAGATACGCAGTATTTT
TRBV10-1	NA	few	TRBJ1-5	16	CASSFLGGLSNQPQHF	TGCGCCAGCAGTTTTCTCGGGGGCTTGAGCAATCAGCCCCAGCATTTT
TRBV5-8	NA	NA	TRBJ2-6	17	CASSFGGGLSGANVLTF	TGTGCCAGCAGCTTTGGTGGCGGCCTCTCTGGGGCCAACGTCCTGACTTTC
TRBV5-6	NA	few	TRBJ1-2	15	CASSFSRDPYRGYTF	TGTGCCAGCAGCTTTAGTAGAGACCCGTATAGGGGCTACACCTTC